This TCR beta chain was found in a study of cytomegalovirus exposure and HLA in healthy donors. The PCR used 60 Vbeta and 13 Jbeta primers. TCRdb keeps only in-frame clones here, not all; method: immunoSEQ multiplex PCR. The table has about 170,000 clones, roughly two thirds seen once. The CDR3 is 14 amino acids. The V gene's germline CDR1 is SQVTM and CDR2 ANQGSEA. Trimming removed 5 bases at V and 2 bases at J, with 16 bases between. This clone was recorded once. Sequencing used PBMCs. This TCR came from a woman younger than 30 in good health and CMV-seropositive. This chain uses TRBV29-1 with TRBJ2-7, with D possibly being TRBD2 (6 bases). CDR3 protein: CSVLGGVGAYEQYF. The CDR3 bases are TGCAGCGTTCTCGGAGGGGTTGGTGCCTACGAGCAGTACTTC.